One and the same sample provided the 7 T cell receptor beta chains below, sequenced in a study of blood T cell repertoires in COVID-19. Method: immunoSEQ multiplex PCR; TCRdb's copy keeps in-frame clones and lacks some. The sample consists of over 400,000 clones, approximately 90% of them appearing once. The sequencing sample was made of PBMCs or T cells enriched from blood (not recorded which). These receptors all come from a woman aged 55-70 years who had recovered from COVID-19.

In the case of this clone: One end of the junction is discordant with germline, which a read error may explain. The chain joins TRBV2 to TRBJ1-2; TRBD1 agrees at 8 bases. CDR3 length equals 13 residues. Germline assignment: CDR1 SNHLY and CDR2 FYNNEI. CDR3 bases: TGTGCCAGCAGTGCCTCCGGACAGGGCAAAAGGGCCTTC. Its protein product is CASSASGQGKRAF.

The chain employs TRBV28 and TRBJ1-6; D may be TRBD1 (6 bases). Trimming cost V 6 bases and J 10 bases, with 16 bases left between them. CDR3 length: 14 amino acids. The germline V gene encodes CDR1 MDHEN and CDR2 SYDVKM. CDR3 protein: CASSPRGGRSPLHF. The CDR3 DNA sequence: TGTGCCAGCAGCCCAAGGGGGGGAAGATCACCCCTCCACTTT.

The chain employs TRBV3-1 (or the pseudogene TRBV3-2) and TRBJ2-1; 10 nucleotides agree with TRBD2. Trimming at V came to 0 bases and at J to 1 base, leaving 3 bases not matched to a gene. The CDR3 runs to 17 residues. CDR1 LGHDT and CDR2 YNNKEL come from the germline V gene (reference sequence). The DNA for the CDR3 is TGTGCCAGCAGCCAAGATCTTAGCGGGGGGTCCTACAATGAGCAGTTCTTC. This translates into CASSQDLSGGSYNEQFF.

The rearrangement joins TRBV2 to TRBJ1-1; D gene unclear. From germline, CDR1 is SNHLY and CDR2 FYNNEI. There are 13 residues in the CDR3. With 4 bases removed from V and 4 bases from J, the gap between germline ends came to 10 bases. The CDR3 reads CASSGLLRTEAFF. CDR3 DNA sequence: TGTGCCAGCAGTGGGTTACTACGCACTGAAGCTTTCTTT.

The rearrangement joins TRBV2 to TRBJ1-1, with no clear D. Germline CDR1 reads SNHLY; CDR2 reads FYNNEI. V gave up 1 base and J gave up 7 bases, with 7 bases separating them. The CDR3 is made up of 12 amino acids. CDR3 nucleotide sequence: TGTGCCAGCAGTGAAGGTCCATTTGAAGCTTTCTTT. It is translated as CASSEGPFEAFF.

V gene TRBV11-2 combines with J gene TRBJ2-1, with a weak D call TRBD1 (6 bases). The V gene's germline CDR1 is SGHAT and CDR2 FQNNGV. Between the trimmed V and J ends, which lost 0 bases and 5 bases, there was a span of 11 bases. The CDR3 totals 15 residues. The CDR3 DNA follows: TGTGCCAGCAGCTTAGAGGGGGCTCGTAACAATGAGCAGTTCTTC. Translation gives CASSLEGARNNEQFF.

This clone was seen only once. The rearrangement links TRBV9 to TRBJ1-2; 9 bases are a match to TRBD1. The CDR3 extends over 15 amino acids. Germline V CDR1 and CDR2: SGDLS, YYNGEE. Trimming took 4 bases from V and 6 from J; bases not matched to a gene: 10. DNA of the CDR3: TGTGCCAGCAGCCCCATTGCCGGGACAGGGCATGGCTACACCTTC. This codes for CASSPIAGTGHGYTF.